Listed here are 25 T cell receptor beta chains from one sample, sequenced in a study of cytomegalovirus exposure and HLA in healthy donors. Primers for the PCR totalled 60 Vbeta and 13 Jbeta. Here immunoSEQ multiplex PCR was the method, and the copy in TCRdb shows in-frame clones only, minus some. The profile shows more than 140,000 clones, 64% of them singletons. Sequenced: PBMCs. The receptors come from a woman aged 25 to 39 in good health and CMV-seropositive.

About this clone: Other DNA sequences of this sample code for an identical CDR3. The V and J genes are TRBV9 and TRBJ2-5; a weak D match, TRBD2 (5 bases). V lost 2 bases and J 1 base, leaving 9 bases between the germline ends. In germline, CDR1 is SGDLS, CDR2 YYNGEE. The CDR3 has 14 amino acids. The CDR3 DNA reads as TGTGCCAGCAGCGTGGATCGGGGCCAAGAGACCCAGTACTTC. It codes for CASSVDRGQETQYF.

The rearrangement joins TRBV9 to TRBJ1-2, with unresolved D. The CDR3 covers 13 residues. Per germline, CDR1 SGDLS and CDR2 YYNGEE. V gave up 4 bases and J gave up 2 bases, with 9 bases separating them. The chain's CDR3 is CASSTTPNYGYTF. CDR3 sequence (DNA): TGTGCCAGCAGCACCACACCGAACTATGGCTACACCTTC. The whole variable domain, filled in from reference TRBV9 and TRBJ1-2, reads DSGVTQTPKHLITATGQRVTLRCSPRSGDLSVYWYQQSLDQGLQFLIQYYNGEERAKGNILERFSAQQFPDLHSELNLSSLELGDSALYFCASSTTPNYGYTFGSGTRLTVV.

This clone was seen only once. The chain links TRBV6-1 to TRBJ1-1; weak D call: TRBD1 (5 bases). The V and J ends lost 2 bases and 7 bases respectively, with 11 bases between them. CDR1 is MNHNS and CDR2 is SASEGT in the germline V gene. CDR3 length equals 13 residues. For the CDR3, the DNA is TGTGCCAGCAGTGAATATTGGGGGGGTGAAGCTTTCTTT. It specifies CASSEYWGGEAFF.

The chain uses TRBV6-1 and TRBJ2-5; 11 nucleotides match TRBD2. The germline CDR1 and CDR2 sequences are MNHNS and SASEGT. The CDR3 contains 15 residues. V trimming: 6 bases; J trimming: 0 bases; junction bases outside the gene matches: 3. The CDR3 DNA follows: TGTGCCAGCAGACTAGCGGGGGTGTACCAAGAGACCCAGTACTTC. Protein sequence: CASRLAGVYQETQYF.

Note on this clone: Germline and junction disagree at one end, which may indicate a read error. This rearrangement joins TRBV2 to TRBJ1-2; D might be TRBD1 (6 bases). CDR3 length: 13 amino acids. Germline V lookup: CDR1 SNHLY, CDR2 FYNNEI. The chain's CDR3 is CASREEGGGGYTF. The CDR3 DNA follows: TGTGCCAGCAGAGAAGAGGGGGGGGGAGGCTACACCTTC.

The CDR3 bases are TGTGCCAGCAGCCCTCCGGGGGGGCGTAATGAGCAGTTCTTC. Protein sequence: CASSPPGGRNEQFF. The V gene is TRBV7-2, the J gene TRBJ2-1, with 8 nucleotides matching TRBD2. The CDR3 is made up of 14 amino acids. Germline-derived CDR1 and CDR2 are SGHTA and FQGNSA. V lost 5 bases and J lost 7; bases outside the gene matches: 7. The full variable domain, rest sourced from reference TRBV7-2 and TRBJ2-1, is GAGVSQSPSNKVTEKGKDVELRCDPISGHTALYWYRQSLGQGLEFLIYFQGNSAPDKSGLPSDRFSAERTGGSVSTLTIQRTQQEDSAVYLCASSPPGGRNEQFFGPGTRLTVL.

The chain uses TRBV18 and TRBJ2-5, with 11 bases aligning to TRBD1. Germline CDR1 reads KGHSH; CDR2 reads LQKENI. The CDR3 has 17 residues. V was clipped by 3 bases and J by 5 bases; unmatched bases: 11. CDR3 coding DNA: TGTGCCAGCTCACCGAGACAATGGACAGGGGGCTTGGAGACCCAGTACTTC. Residues: CASSPRQWTGGLETQYF. The complete variable domain, with remaining parts taken from reference TRBV18 and TRBJ2-5, reads NAGVMQNPRHLVRRRGQEARLRCSPMKGHSHVYWYRQLPEEGLKFMVYLQKENIIDESGMPKERFSAEFPKEGPSILRIQQVVRGDSAAYFCASSPRQWTGGLETQYFGPGTRLLVL.

This chain uses TRBV6-4 with TRBJ2-7; TRBD2 is a possible D gene (6 bases). This CDR3 has 14 residues. Germline values: CDR1 MRHNA, CDR2 SNTAGT. V was shortened by 4 bases and J by 0 bases, with 10 bases between the two germline ends. The CDR3 spells CASSADYDSYEQYF. In nucleotides, the CDR3 is TGTGCCAGCAGTGCGGACTACGACTCCTACGAGCAGTACTTC.

This chain links TRBV5-6 with TRBJ2-3, with D perhaps matching TRBD2 (5 bases). V was trimmed by 2 bases and J by 3 bases, leaving 13 bases between them. The CDR3 length is 15 residues. Per germline, CDR1 SGHDT and CDR2 YYEEEE. CDR3 protein: CASSFYGVLTDTQYF. CDR3 in DNA: TGTGCCAGCAGCTTTTACGGGGTCCTAACAGATACGCAGTATTTT.

V and J are TRBV6-1 and TRBJ1-1; 9 bases are a match to TRBD1. Germline V gene lookup returns CDR1 MNHNS and CDR2 SASEGT. There are 13 residues in the CDR3. J gave up 6 bases and V 9 bases, and 8 bases lay outside the gene matches. The CDR3 bases are TGTGCCAGTTCCGGGACAGGGTTTGCTGAAGCTTTCTTT. Its protein product is CASSGTGFAEAFF.

The V and J genes are TRBV20-1 and TRBJ2-2; D is unresolved. Germline CDR1 DFQATT, CDR2 SNEGSKA (reference sequence). The CDR3 totals 11 residues. Trimming left V 6 bases short and J 4 bases short, with 6 bases between. This CDR3 reads CSAPLTGELFF. CDR3 nucleotide sequence: TGCAGTGCCCCACTCACCGGGGAGCTGTTTTTT.

The chain recombines TRBV5-1 with TRBJ2-4; 14 nucleotides match TRBD2. This CDR3 comprises 21 residues. With V trimmed by 0 bases and J by 1 base, 12 bases remained unmatched. Germline values: CDR1 SGHRS, CDR2 YFSETQ. Here the CDR3 DNA reads TGCGCCAGCAGCTTGGCTACACCCGGGACTAGCGGGAGTAGGGCCAAAAACATTCAGTACTTC. Protein sequence: CASSLATPGTSGSRAKNIQYF. The full variable domain, completed using reference TRBV5-1 and TRBJ2-4, is KAGVTQTPRYLIKTRGQQVTLSCSPISGHRSVSWYQQTPGQGLQFLFEYFSETQRNKGNFPGRFSGRQFSNSRSEMNVSTLELGDSALYLCASSLATPGTSGSRAKNIQYFGAGTRLSVL.

This sequence joins TRBV2 and TRBJ1-2; D is undetermined. Germline CDR1 SNHLY, CDR2 FYNNEI. The CDR3 contains 12 residues. V lost 3 bases to trimming and J lost 4 bases, with 6 bases between them. CDR3 residues: CASSDRPYGYTF. The CDR3 DNA is TGTGCCAGCAGTGACAGGCCCTATGGCTACACCTTC.

This clone was seen only a few times. V gene TRBV5-8 combines with J gene TRBJ1-2; possibly TRBD1 for D (5 bases). Per germline, CDR1 SGHTS and CDR2 YDEGEE. V gave up 4 bases and J gave up 10 bases, with 11 bases separating them. The CDR3 is made up of 11 amino acids. CDR3 loop: CASSAGRAYTF. The CDR3, as DNA: TGTGCCAGCAGCGCGGGACGGGCCTACACCTTC.

The chain is built from TRBV6-1 and TRBJ1-1, with 8 bases lining up with TRBD1. The germline CDR1 and CDR2 sequences are MNHNS and SASEGT. V lost 6 bases, J lost 6 bases, and 6 bases stayed unmatched. The CDR3 runs 13 residues. This chain's CDR3 is CASSAGGNPEAFF. CDR3 sequence (DNA): TGTGCCAGCAGCGCAGGGGGCAATCCTGAAGCTTTCTTT.

The chain employs TRBV6-5 and TRBJ1-4; D is unclear. The CDR3 covers 16 residues. V lost 0 bases and J 0 bases, leaving 8 bases between the germline ends. The germline V gene encodes CDR1 MNHEY and CDR2 SVGAGI. CDR3 residues: CASSYSSLATNEKLFF. DNA of the CDR3: TGTGCCAGCAGTTACTCCAGTCTTGCAACTAATGAAAAACTGTTTTTT.

V and J are TRBV10-3 and TRBJ1-2; 8 positions match TRBD1. This CDR3 is built from 13 residues. J lost 7 bases, V lost 7 bases, and 8 bases had no gene match. The germline gives CDR1 ENHRY, CDR2 SYGVKD. The CDR3 DNA is TGTGCCATCATCAGGGGGCAGGGGTCTGGCTACACCTTC. Its translation is CAIIRGQGSGYTF.

The chain recombines TRBV7-8 with TRBJ2-1; 12 bases line up with TRBD2. Per germline, CDR1 SGHVS and CDR2 FQNEAQ. This CDR3 is 14 amino acids long. J was trimmed by 8 bases and V by 4 bases; bases with no gene match: 3. The CDR3 coding sequence is TGTGCCAGCAGCTCCCGACTAGCGGGGGATGAGCAGTTCTTC. It encodes CASSSRLAGDEQFF.

The chain recombines TRBV19 with TRBJ1-2; tentatively, D is TRBD1 (6 bases). V was clipped by 4 bases and J by 6 bases, with 15 bases between them. The V gene's germline CDR1 is LNHDA and CDR2 SQIVND (reference sequence). The CDR3 runs to 14 residues. CDR3 region: CASSTRQDWNGYTF. In nucleotides, the CDR3 is TGTGCCAGTAGTACACGACAGGATTGGAATGGCTACACCTTC.

J is TRBJ2-7 and V is TRBV21-1; TRBD2 reflects the table's D call only, with no check against the DNA. TRBV21-1 is deemed a pseudogene. The CDR3 consists of 14 residues. CDR3 in DNA: TGTGCCAGCAGCAAACTAGCAGGCTCCCACGAGCAGTACTTC. This gives the protein CASSKLAGSHEQYF.

This rearrangement joins TRBV6-6 to TRBJ1-5; 8 nucleotides line up with TRBD1. This CDR3 is built from 13 residues. Per germline, CDR1 MNHNY and CDR2 SVGAGI (reference sequence). After removal of 6 bases from V and 4 bases from J, the junction contained 2 bases not matched to a gene. This chain's CDR3 is CASRWDRNQPQHF. CDR3 nucleotide sequence: TGTGCCAGCAGATGGGACAGGAATCAGCCCCAGCATTTT.

The chain uses TRBV5-8 and TRBJ1-1; TRBD1 is a possible D gene (5 bases). Germline CDR1 is SGHTS and CDR2 is YDEGEE. Deletions cut 4 bases from V and 7 bases from J, with 14 bases between. This CDR3 is 13 amino acids long. The CDR3 sequence is CASSADLRGEAFF. The CDR3, as DNA: TGTGCCAGCAGCGCTGATCTTAGGGGTGAAGCTTTCTTT.

The chain joins TRBV4-1 to TRBJ1-2, with D possibly TRBD1 on 6 matching bases. Trimming left V 5 bases short and J 4 bases short, with 20 bases between. Germline loops: CDR1 MGHRA, CDR2 YSYEKL. This CDR3 spans 16 amino acids. The CDR3 spells CASSAPVHRVSYGYTF. The CDR3 nucleotides are TGCGCCAGCAGCGCTCCGGTACACAGGGTGAGCTATGGCTACACCTTC.

This clone has more than one count but fewer than ten. The rearrangement links TRBV9 to TRBJ1-2; the match to TRBD1 covers 8 bases. Trimming took 3 bases from V and 4 from J; bases not matched to a gene: 5. This CDR3 is built from 14 residues. CDR1 is SGDLS and CDR2 is YYNGEE in the germline V gene. The CDR3 here is CASSAQGAGYGYTF. CDR3 nucleotide sequence: TGTGCCAGCAGCGCTCAGGGGGCAGGCTATGGCTACACCTTC.

V usage is TRBV27 and J usage is TRBJ2-1; TRBD1 is a possible D gene (6 bases). This CDR3 is built from 14 residues. V was trimmed by 5 bases and J by 5 bases, leaving 13 bases between them. The V gene's germline CDR1 is MNHEY and CDR2 SMNVEV (reference sequence). CDR3 loop: CASSPRGQHNEQFF. CDR3 nucleotide sequence: TGTGCCAGCAGTCCCCGAGGACAGCACAATGAGCAGTTCTTC.